The entry below gives a single T cell receptor (beta chain) sequence along with its context. The target antigen is unknown. These data are taken from a study of T cells after yellow fever vaccination. Study-level information: Low-cell-number fractions underwent preparation using SMART-Seq v4 Ultra Low Input. Whole-study results and caveats: Weaker, the secondary response peaked sooner, at day 5 versus 15.

The CDR3 is 15 residues long. V lost 4 bases and J 7 bases, leaving 20 bases between the germline ends. The germline V gene encodes CDR1 LGHNA and CDR2 YNFKEQ. 5'RACE template switching added a universal primer site and UMIs to TCR cDNA. Via MiXCR, TCRdb re-called the 5' RACE reads, giving one row per CDR3 protein. The sample carries roughly 500,000 distinct CDR3 sequences, about 19% recorded once. The source was PBMCs, collected 15 days after the yellow fever booster vaccination. The receptor was derived from a young man who received the YFV17D yellow fever vaccine. The rearrangement links TRBV4-2 to TRBJ2-7; D possibly corresponds to TRBD2 (5 bases). This chain's CDR3 is CASSRGRTDPKEQYF. The CDR3 DNA sequence: TGTGCCAGCAGCCGCGGGCGGACGGACCCTAAAGAGCAGTACTTC.